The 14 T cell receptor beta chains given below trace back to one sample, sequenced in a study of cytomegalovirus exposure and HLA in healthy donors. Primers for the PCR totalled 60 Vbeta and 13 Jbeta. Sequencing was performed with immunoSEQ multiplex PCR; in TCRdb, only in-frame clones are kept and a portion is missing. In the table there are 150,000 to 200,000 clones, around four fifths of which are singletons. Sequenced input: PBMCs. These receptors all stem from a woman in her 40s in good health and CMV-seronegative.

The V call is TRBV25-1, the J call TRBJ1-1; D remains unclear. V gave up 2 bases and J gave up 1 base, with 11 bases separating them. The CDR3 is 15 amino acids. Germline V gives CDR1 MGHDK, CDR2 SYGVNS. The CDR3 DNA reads TGTGCCAGCAGTGAAAGTATGACGGGGAACACTGAAGCTTTCTTT. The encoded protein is CASSESMTGNTEAFF.

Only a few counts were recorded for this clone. The CDR3 DNA follows: TGTGCCAGCTCTCGACAGGGGGCGCGGGAAGAGACCCAGTACTTC. This sequence encodes CASSRQGAREETQYF. This rearrangement joins TRBV18 to TRBJ2-5, with 10 nucleotides matching TRBD1. Germline CDR1 KGHSH, CDR2 LQKENI. J was trimmed by 3 bases and V by 6 bases; bases with no gene match: 7. The CDR3 has 15 amino acids.

For the CDR3, the DNA is TGTGCCAGCAGCTTAAGCCGAGGCGGGCAATCCAATGAGCAGTTCTTC. It translates to CASSLSRGGQSNEQFF. The chain has TRBV7-2 and TRBJ2-1; D may be TRBD2 (5 bases). V shed 2 bases and J shed 6 bases, with 17 bases lying between them. CDR1 and CDR2 from the germline V gene are SGHTA and FQGNSA. This CDR3 is 16 amino acids long.

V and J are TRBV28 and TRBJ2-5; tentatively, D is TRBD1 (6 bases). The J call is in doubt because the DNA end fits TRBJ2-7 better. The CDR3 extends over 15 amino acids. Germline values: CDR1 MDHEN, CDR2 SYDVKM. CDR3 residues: CASSSTGPIGYEQYF. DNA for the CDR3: TGTGCCAGCAGTTCGACAGGACCCATAGGATACGAGCAGTACTTC.

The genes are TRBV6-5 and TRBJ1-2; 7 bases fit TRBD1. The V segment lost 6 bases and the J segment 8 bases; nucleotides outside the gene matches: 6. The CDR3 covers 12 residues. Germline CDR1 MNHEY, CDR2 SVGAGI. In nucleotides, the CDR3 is TGTGCCAGCAGCCAGGGGGATTACGGCTACACCTTC. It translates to CASSQGDYGYTF.

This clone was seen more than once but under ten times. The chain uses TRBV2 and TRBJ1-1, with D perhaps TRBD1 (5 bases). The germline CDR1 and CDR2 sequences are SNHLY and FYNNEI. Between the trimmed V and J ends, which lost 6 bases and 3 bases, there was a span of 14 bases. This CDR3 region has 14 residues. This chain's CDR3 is CASSPRGGDTEAFF. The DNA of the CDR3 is TGTGCCAGCAGCCCGAGGGGAGGGGACACTGAAGCTTTCTTT.

The CDR3 region has the DNA TGTGCCAGCAGCCCGGGACTAGCGGGAGTCACCGGGGAGCTGTTTTTT. Its protein is CASSPGLAGVTGELFF. The rearrangement links TRBV11-3 to TRBJ2-2, with 14 bases matching TRBD2. The trim removed 5 bases at V and 4 bases at J, leaving 3 bases unmatched. Germline V gene data show CDR1 as SGHNT and CDR2 as YENEEA. This CDR3 comprises 16 residues.

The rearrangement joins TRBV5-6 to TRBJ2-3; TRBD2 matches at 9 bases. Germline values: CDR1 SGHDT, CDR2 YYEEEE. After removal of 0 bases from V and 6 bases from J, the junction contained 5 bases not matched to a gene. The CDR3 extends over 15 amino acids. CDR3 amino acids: CASSLGGRAKDTQYF. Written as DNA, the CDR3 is TGTGCCAGCAGCTTGGGCGGGAGGGCCAAGGATACGCAGTATTTT.

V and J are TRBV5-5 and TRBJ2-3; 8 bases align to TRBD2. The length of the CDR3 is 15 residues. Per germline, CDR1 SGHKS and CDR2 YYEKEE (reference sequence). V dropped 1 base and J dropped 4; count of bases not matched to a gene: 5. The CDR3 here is CASSLISGSPDTQYF. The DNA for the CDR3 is TGTGCCAGCAGCTTGATCAGCGGGAGCCCAGATACGCAGTATTTT.

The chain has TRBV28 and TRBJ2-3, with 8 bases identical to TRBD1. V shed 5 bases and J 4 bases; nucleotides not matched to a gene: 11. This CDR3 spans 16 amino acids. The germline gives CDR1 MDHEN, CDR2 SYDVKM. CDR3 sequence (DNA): TGTGCCAGCAGTGGGCAGGGGGCGCAGGTCCCAGATACGCAGTATTTT. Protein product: CASSGQGAQVPDTQYF.

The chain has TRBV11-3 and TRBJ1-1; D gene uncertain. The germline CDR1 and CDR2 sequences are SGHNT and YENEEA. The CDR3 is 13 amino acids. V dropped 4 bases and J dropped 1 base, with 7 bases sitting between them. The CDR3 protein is CASSYPENTEAFF. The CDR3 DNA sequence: TGTGCCAGCAGCTATCCAGAGAACACTGAAGCTTTCTTT.

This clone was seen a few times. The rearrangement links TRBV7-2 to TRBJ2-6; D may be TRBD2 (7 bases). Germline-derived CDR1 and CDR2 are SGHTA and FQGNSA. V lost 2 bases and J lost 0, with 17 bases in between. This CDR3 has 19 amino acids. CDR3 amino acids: CASSLNYREGYSGANVLTF. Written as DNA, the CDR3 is TGTGCCAGCAGCTTAAATTACAGGGAGGGATACTCTGGGGCCAACGTCCTGACTTTC.

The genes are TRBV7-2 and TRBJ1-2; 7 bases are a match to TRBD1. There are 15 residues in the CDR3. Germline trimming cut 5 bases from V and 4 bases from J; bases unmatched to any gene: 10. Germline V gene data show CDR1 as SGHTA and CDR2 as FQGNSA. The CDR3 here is CASSRDRDSLYGYTF. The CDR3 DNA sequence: TGTGCCAGCAGCCGAGACCGGGACAGTCTCTATGGCTACACCTTC.

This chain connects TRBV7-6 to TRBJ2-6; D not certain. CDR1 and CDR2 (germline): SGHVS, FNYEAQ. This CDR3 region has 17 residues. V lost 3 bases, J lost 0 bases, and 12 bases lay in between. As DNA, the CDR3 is TGTGCCAGCAGCTTTGGCGGTGCACGCTCTGGGGCCAACGTCCTGACTTTC. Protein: CASSFGGARSGANVLTF.